This TCR beta chain was recovered during a study of blood T cell repertoires in COVID-19. In the study overall: Sites across the United States, Italy and Spain contributed samples from acute and convalescent COVID-19.

The CDR3 consists of 15 residues. The V end was cut by 3 bases, the J end by 5 bases, with 13 bases between. Per germline, CDR1 MDHEN and CDR2 SYDVKM. Participant ages covered roughly 18 to 89 years across about two dozen US areas. Cohort assignment relied on participant-reported clinical history. Profiling relied on immunoSEQ multiplex PCR, and the TCRdb table lists in-frame clones only, not all of them. The sample carries 320,000 or so clones, about 85% recorded once. Sequenced: PBMCs or T cells enriched from blood (not recorded which). V gene TRBV28 combines with J gene TRBJ1-4; TRBD1 might be the D (5 bases). This TCR was recovered from a woman in her twenties or thirties who had been exposed to COVID-19. DNA of the CDR3: TGTGCCAGCAGTTTGCAAGGGCCAGGGAATGAAAAACTGTTTTTT. Translating gives CASSLQGPGNEKLFF.